This T cell receptor (beta chain) came from a study of post-analysis software for immune sequencing data (dated by TCRdb to about 2015). Regarding the research as a whole: Disease courses on record covered relapsing-remitting, secondary progressive and progressive-relapsing multiple sclerosis, though some patients had no subtype annotation. A subset of samples was prepared in parallel using single-end sample barcoding, then pooled and co-amplified after Illumina adapter ligation. The patient repertoires were set against ten to eleven previously published healthy control repertoires from donors whose ages ranged from roughly 6 to 26 years. The paper's findings and limits, for the study overall: Strong co-clustering of samples prepared in the same batch was shown by direct clustering with F measure, prompting a batch-effect correction. Significantly lower normalized Chao1 diversity was found in multiple sclerosis patients than in controls, suggesting substantial peripheral T-cell clonal expansion. Patients showed significantly higher frequencies than controls for a handful of TRBV segments, among them TRBV5-6, TRBV5-1 and TRBV20-1. The control group was slightly older than the multiple sclerosis patient group.

Concerning this clonotype: Its recognized antigen is unknown. Nothing much larger sits one base from this clone, and base qualities are not available.

The library was produced with PCR. The instrument given in TCRdb is Illumina HiSeq 2500. To reduce PCR and sequencing biases, unique molecular identifiers were built into the TCR beta cDNA libraries. Every 1 to 10 million input T cells yielded about 500,000 cDNA molecules, meaning each molecule approximated one T cell. Patient libraries were prepared and sequenced with the same protocol used for the earlier healthy control dataset. Samples belonging to the same batch were prepared together, multiplexed and sequenced on a shared HiSeq lane. As for the original processing: Raw barcoded reads were processed with MIGEC, and single-read molecular identifier groups were discarded before consensus assembly and CDR3 extraction. VDJtools was used for post-analysis of the clonotype tables, and diversity was normalized by down-sampling every dataset to the size of the smallest sample. In repertoire overlap clustering, CDR3 amino acid sequences, but not nucleotide sequences, were matched to correct batch-related cross-sample contamination. TCRdb cleaned the public reads at Q25 with fastp, built clones with MiXCR and kept in-frame beta chains. Each CDR3 protein gets just one entry, which takes the most common genes and DNA from the rows behind it. These V and J calls derive from TCRdb rather than the authors' analysis. The sample data list fewer than 850,000 distinct CDR3 sequences, and roughly 30% of these were observed just once. Clones ranked in the top ten supply around 0.56% of the sample.

To demonstrate the VDJtools post-analysis software, TCR beta repertoires were profiled from the peripheral blood of about 13 young patients with multiple sclerosis. Multiple sclerosis patients were children and adolescents aged roughly 6 to 17 years. The germline V end is reduced by 5 bases and the J end by 4 bases; junction bases left unmatched: 5. From a lookup of the germline V gene, CDR1 and CDR2 are SGHTA and FQGNSA. Spanning cysteine to phenylalanine, the CDR3 consists of 16 amino acids. Only CDR3 DNA remains: 48 bases, in frame from the first base. The chain was built from TRBV7-2 and TRBJ2-5, with 15 middle bases fitting TRBD2. The sequence was obtained from a girl aged 10 to 17 with multiple sclerosis. Specimen: blood. Here is the DNA: TGTGCCAGCAGCCCCGGACTAGCGGGAGGGCCAGAGACCCAGTACTTC. The translation is CASSPGLAGGPETQYF.